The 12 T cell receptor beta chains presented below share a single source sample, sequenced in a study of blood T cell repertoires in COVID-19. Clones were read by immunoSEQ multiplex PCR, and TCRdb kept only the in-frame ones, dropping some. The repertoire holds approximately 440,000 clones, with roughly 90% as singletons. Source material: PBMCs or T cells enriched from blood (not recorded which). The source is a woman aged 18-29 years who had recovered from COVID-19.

CDR3 bases: TGCGCCAGCAGGGCAGGGGTGGAACAGCCCCAGCATTTT. It yields the protein CASRAGVEQPQHF. The chain couples TRBV5-1 to TRBJ1-5; possibly TRBD1 for D (6 bases). CDR3 size: 13 residues. The V end lost 5 bases, the J end lost 7 bases, and 13 bases lay between the germline ends. Germline CDR1 SGHRS, CDR2 YFSETQ.

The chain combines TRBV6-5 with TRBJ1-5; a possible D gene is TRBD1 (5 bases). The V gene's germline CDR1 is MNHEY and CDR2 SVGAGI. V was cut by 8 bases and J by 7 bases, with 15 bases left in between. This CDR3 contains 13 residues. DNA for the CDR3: TGTGCCAGCTTCTCGGGGGGGTCACAGCCCCAGCATTTT. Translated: CASFSGGSQPQHF.

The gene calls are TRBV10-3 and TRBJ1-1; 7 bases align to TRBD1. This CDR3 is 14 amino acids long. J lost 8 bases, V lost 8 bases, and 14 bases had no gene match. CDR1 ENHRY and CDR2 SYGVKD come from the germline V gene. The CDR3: CAIGKGGDEREAFF. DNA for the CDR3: TGTGCCATCGGAAAAGGGGGCGATGAAAGAGAAGCTTTCTTT.

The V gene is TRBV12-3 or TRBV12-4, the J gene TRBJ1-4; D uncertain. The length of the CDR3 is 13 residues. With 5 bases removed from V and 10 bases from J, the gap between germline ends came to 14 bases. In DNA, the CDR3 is TGTGCCAGCAGTCCTGGAGTTGGCGGAAAACTGTTTTTT. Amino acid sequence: CASSPGVGGKLFF.

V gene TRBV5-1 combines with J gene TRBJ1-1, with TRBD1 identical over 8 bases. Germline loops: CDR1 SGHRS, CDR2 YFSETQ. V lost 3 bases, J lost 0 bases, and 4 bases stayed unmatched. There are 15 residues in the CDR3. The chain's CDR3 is CASSWQGALNTEAFF. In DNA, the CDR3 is TGCGCCAGCAGCTGGCAGGGGGCTCTGAACACTGAAGCTTTCTTT.

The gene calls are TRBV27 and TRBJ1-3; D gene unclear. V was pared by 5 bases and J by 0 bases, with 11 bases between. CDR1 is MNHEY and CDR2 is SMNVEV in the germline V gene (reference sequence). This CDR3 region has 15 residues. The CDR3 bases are TGTGCCAGCAGTGAGACACCCAGCTCTGGAAACACCATATATTTT. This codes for CASSETPSSGNTIYF.

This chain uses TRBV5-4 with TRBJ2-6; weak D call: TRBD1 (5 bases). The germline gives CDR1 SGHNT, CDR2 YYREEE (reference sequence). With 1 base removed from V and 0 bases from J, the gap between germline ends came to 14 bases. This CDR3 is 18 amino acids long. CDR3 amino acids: CASSLIYVGDSGANVLTF. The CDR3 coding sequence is TGTGCCAGCAGCTTGATCTATGTAGGGGACTCTGGGGCCAACGTCCTGACTTTC. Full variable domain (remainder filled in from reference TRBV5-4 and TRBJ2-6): ETGVTQSPTHLIKTRGQQVTLRCSSQSGHNTVSWYQQALGQGPQFIFQYYREEENGRGNFPPRFSGLQFPNYSSELNVNALELDDSALYLCASSLIYVGDSGANVLTFGAGSRLTVL.

Here the CDR3 reads CSVAGQGGMIGGNTIYF. CDR3 coding DNA: TGCAGCGTTGCGGGACAGGGGGGAATGATAGGTGGAAACACCATATATTTT. The rearrangement uses TRBV29-1 and TRBJ1-3, with 11 bases that match TRBD1. V shed 4 bases, J shed 3 bases, and the junction held 11 bases outside the gene matches. Looked up from germline, CDR1 is SQVTM and CDR2 is ANQGSEA. The CDR3 consists of 17 residues.

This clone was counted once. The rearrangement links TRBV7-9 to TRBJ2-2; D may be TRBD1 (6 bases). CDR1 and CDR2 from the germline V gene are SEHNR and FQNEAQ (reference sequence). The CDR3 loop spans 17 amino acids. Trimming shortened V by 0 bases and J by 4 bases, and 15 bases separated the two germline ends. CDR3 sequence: CASSLAGTRVGTGELFF. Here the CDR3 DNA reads TGTGCCAGCAGCTTAGCGGGGACAAGGGTCGGCACCGGGGAGCTGTTTTTT.

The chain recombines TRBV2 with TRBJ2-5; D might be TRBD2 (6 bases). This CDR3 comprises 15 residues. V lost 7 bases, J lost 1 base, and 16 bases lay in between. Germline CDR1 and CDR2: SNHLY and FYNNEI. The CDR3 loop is CASNVYGGAQETQYF. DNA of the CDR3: TGTGCCAGCAACGTCTATGGAGGGGCCCAAGAGACCCAGTACTTC.

CDR3 sequence (DNA): TGTGCCAGCGGCGGGGTCAGGGATCCCACCGGGGAGCTGTTTTTT. Amino acid sequence: CASGGVRDPTGELFF. This chain connects TRBV2 to TRBJ2-2; possible D gene TRBD2, 6 bases. The ends were cut back, 8 bases at V and 4 bases at J, with 17 bases in the middle. CDR1 is SNHLY, CDR2 FYNNEI, per germline. The CDR3 has 15 residues.

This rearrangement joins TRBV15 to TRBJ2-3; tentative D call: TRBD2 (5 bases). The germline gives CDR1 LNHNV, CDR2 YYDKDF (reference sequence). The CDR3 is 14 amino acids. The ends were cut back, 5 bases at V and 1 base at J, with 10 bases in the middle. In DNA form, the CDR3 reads TGTGCCACCAGCGGGCCCGGGGGCACAGATACGCAGTATTTT. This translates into CATSGPGGTDTQYF.